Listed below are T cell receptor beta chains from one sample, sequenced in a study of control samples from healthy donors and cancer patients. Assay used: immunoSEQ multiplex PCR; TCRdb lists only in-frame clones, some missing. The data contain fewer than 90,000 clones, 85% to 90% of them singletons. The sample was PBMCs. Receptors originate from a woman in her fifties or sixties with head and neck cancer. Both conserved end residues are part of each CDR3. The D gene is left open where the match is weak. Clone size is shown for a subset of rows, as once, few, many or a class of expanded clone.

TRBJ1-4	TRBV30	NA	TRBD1	TGTGCCTGGAGAGTCCCGGGACAGGGAAGGGGGGAAAAACTGTTTTTT	CAWRVPGQGRGEKLFF
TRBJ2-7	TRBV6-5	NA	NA	TGTGCCAGCAGTTTGGGGGGCGGATCCTACGAGCAGTACTTC	CASSLGGGSYEQYF
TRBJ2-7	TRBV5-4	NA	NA	TGTGCCAGCAGCTTCGAATCTTACGGAAGGAGGGAGCAGTACTTC	CASSFESYGRREQYF
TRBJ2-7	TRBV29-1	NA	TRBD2	TGCAGCGTATCAAGTCTAGCGGGAAACTACGAGCAGTACTTC	CSVSSLAGNYEQYF
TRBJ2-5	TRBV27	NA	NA	TGTGCCAGCAGTTTTTTAGGAGAACAAGAGACCCAGTACTTC	CASSFLGEQETQYF
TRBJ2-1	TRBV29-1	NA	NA	TGCAGCGTTGAAAAGGACAGTACTGAGCAGTTCTTC	CSVEKDSTEQFF
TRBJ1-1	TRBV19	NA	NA	TGTGCCAGTAGTATGGGTCAGAACACTGAAGCTTTCTTT	CASSMGQNTEAFF
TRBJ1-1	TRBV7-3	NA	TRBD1	TGTGCCAGCAGCTTGGACAGGGGGAACACTGAAGCTTTCTTT	CASSLDRGNTEAFF
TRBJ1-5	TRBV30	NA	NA	TGTGCCTGGAGCGTCCACGGGGGGCGGAAAAACGGTCAGCCCCAGCATTTT	CAWSVHGGRKNGQPQHF
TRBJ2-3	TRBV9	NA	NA	TGTGCCAGCAGCCCGAGAGATCCCCCCAATAGCGGAGCGCAGTATTTT	CASSPRDPPNSGAQYF
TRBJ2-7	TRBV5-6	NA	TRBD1	TGTGCCAGCGGCCACTTTTGGGGACAGGAGTCCTACGAGCAGTACTTC	CASGHFWGQESYEQYF
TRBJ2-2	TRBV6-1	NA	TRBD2	TGTGCCAGCAGTGGGTTAGCGGGAGGATCGGACACCGGGGAGCTGTTTTTT	CASSGLAGGSDTGELFF
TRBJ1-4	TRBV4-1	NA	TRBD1	TGCGCCAGCAGCCCAGTGACAGGGAGAGAAAAACTGTTTTTT	CASSPVTGREKLFF
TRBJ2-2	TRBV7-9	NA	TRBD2	TGTGCCGGTCAACCCGCGGGAGATATCGGGGAGCTGTTTTTT	CAGQPAGDIGELFF
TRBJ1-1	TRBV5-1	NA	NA	TGCGCCAGCAGCTTGGGTGACGGACAGCTTCCGAACACTGAAGCTTTCTTT	CASSLGDGQLPNTEAFF
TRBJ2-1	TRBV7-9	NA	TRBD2	TGTGCCAGCAGCTTAAACAGACTAGCGGGAGGGCCGGGTAGTAATGAGCAGTTCTTC	CASSLNRLAGGPGSNEQFF
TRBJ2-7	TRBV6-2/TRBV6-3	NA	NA	TGTGCCAGCAGTTACCTCTTAAGGAACACCTACGAGCAGTACTTC	CASSYLLRNTYEQYF
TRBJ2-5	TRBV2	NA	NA	TGTGCCAGCAGTGAAGTTCTGGGGGTGGGAGAGACCCAGTACTTC	CASSEVLGVGETQYF
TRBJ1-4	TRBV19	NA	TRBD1	TGTGCCAGTAGTATGAACCGGGACAGGGGTGAAAAACTGTTTTTT	CASSMNRDRGEKLFF
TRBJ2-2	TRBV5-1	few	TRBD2	TGCGCCAGCAGCCCAGGACTAGCGGGAGTTGGCGGGGAGCTGTTTTTT	CASSPGLAGVGGELFF
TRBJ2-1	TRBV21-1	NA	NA	TGTGCCAGCAGCAACTTAGGACTACTCGAGCAGTTCTTC	CASSNLGLLEQFF
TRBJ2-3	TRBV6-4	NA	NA	TGTGCCAGCAGTGAAACCCGGGACCGAAGCACAGATACGCAGTATTTT	CASSETRDRSTDTQYF
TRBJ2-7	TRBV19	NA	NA	TGTGCCAGTAGTACCCAGGCAGGGTCCCACGAGCAGTACTTC	CASSTQAGSHEQYF
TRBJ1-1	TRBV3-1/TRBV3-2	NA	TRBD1	TGTGCCAGCAGCCAGTGGGGACAGGGGATGAACACTGAAGCTTTCTTT	CASSQWGQGMNTEAFF
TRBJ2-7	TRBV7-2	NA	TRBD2	TGTGCCAGCAGCCCGGGACTAGCCCTGGAGCAGTACTTC	CASSPGLALEQYF
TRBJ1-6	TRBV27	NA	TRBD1	TGTGCCAGCAGTCCACGAGGCGTGGGACAGGTTCAGTCACCCCTCCACTTT	CASSPRGVGQVQSPLHF
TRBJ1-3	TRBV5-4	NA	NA	TGTGCCAGCAGCATGGAGGGTACGACAGGCTCTGGAAACACCATATATTTT	CASSMEGTTGSGNTIYF
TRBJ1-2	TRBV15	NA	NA	TGTGCCACCAGCAGAACTCGTCAGGCAGGTTATGGCTACACCTTC	CATSRTRQAGYGYTF
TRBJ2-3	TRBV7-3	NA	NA	TGTGCCAGCAGCTTATCTTCCAGAACAGATACGCAGTATTTT	CASSLSSRTDTQYF
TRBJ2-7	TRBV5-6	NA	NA	TGTGCCAGCGCCGACGGACGCTCCTACGAGCAGTACTTC	CASADGRSYEQYF
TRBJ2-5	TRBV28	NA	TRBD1	TGTGCCAGCAGTGCCCTCAGGGGGCTGTACTTC	CASSALRGLYF
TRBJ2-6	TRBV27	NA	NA	TGTGCCAGCAGTTCCCCCCCGTTGAGGGCAACTGGGGCCAACGTCCTGACTTTC	CASSSPPLRATGANVLTF
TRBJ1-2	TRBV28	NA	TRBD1	TGTGCCAGCAAATTACAGGGGGCTACCTATGGCTACACCTTC	CASKLQGATYGYTF
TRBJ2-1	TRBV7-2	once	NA	TGTGCCAGCAGCTTAGCCGCGGATGAGCAGTTCTTC	CASSLAADEQFF
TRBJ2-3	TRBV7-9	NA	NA	TGTGCCAGCAGCTGGTCTGGGGCAGATACGCAGTATTTT	CASSWSGADTQYF
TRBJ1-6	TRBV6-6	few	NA	TGTGCCAGCAGTTACGAGGCAGGGTCGAATTCACCCCTCCACTTT	CASSYEAGSNSPLHF
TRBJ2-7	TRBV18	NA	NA	TGTGCCAGCTCAGAACAGGGCTACTACGAGCAGTACTTC	CASSEQGYYEQYF
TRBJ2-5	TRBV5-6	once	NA	TGTGCCAGCAGCTTGGAGCCCCTAGCGTGGGAGACCCAGTACTTC	CASSLEPLAWETQYF
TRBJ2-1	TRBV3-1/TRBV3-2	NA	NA	TGTGCCAGCAGCCAAATTCTGAGTGTATGGGCCAATGAGCAGTTCTTC	CASSQILSVWANEQFF
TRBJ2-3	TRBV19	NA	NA	TGTGCCAGTAGTAGGGCACAAAGCACAGATACGCAGTATTTT	CASSRAQSTDTQYF
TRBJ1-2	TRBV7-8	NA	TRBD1	TGTGCCAGCACCCAAGACTCCCGGGACAGGGGACTAGTCGGCTATGGCTACACCTTC	CASTQDSRDRGLVGYGYTF
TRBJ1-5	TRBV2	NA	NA	TGTGCCAGCAGTGTGAGGGAGAGAGACCAGCCCCAGCATTTT	CASSVRERDQPQHF
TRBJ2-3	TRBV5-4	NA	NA	TGTGCCAGCAGCTTGGGCTGGGTGAGAAGCGACTTCACAGATACGCAGTATTTT	CASSLGWVRSDFTDTQYF
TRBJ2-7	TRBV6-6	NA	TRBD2	TGTGCCAGCAGTTTTTTGCGGGAGGGCCTCTCCGAGCAGTACTTC	CASSFLREGLSEQYF
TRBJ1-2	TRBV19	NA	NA	TGTGCCAGTATCCTTACAGCTACGAGAGTCTATGGCTACACCTTC	CASILTATRVYGYTF
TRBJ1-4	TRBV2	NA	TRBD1	TGTGCCAGCGGGTGGGACAGAGCCGAAAAACTGTTTTTT	CASGWDRAEKLFF
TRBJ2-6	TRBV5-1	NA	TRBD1	TGCGCCAGCAGCCCGGACAGGGCGGCTGGGGCCAACGTCCTGACTTTC	CASSPDRAAGANVLTF
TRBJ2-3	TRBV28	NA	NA	TGTGCCACCGAGGGCCGGGGTGGCACAGATACGCAGTATTTT	CATEGRGGTDTQYF
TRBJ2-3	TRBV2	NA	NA	TGTGCCAGCTTATGGTCCTCCGGCACAGATACGCAGTATTTT	CASLWSSGTDTQYF
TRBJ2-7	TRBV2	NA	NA	TGTGCCAGCAAGGGACCCCTAGTTGTCTACGAGCAGTACTTC	CASKGPLVVYEQYF
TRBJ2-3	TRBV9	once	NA	TGTGCCAGCGGGCCCCTAAACACAGATACGCAGTATTTT	CASGPLNTDTQYF
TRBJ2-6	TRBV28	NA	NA	TGTGCCAGCAGTCTACATGAAGGGGGATACGCTGGGGCCAACGTCCTGACTTTC	CASSLHEGGYAGANVLTF
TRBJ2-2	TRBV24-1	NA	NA	TGTGCCACCAGTGATTCCAACAGGGTACCCGGGGAGCTGTTTTTT	CATSDSNRVPGELFF
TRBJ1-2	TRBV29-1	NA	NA	TGCAGCGTTGTCGAGTCCTATGGCTACACCTTC	CSVVESYGYTF
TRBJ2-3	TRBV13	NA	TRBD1	TGTGCCAGCAGCCTGGACAGGGGAGTTCCAGATACGCAGTATTTT	CASSLDRGVPDTQYF
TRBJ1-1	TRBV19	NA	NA	TGTGCCAGTAGTATAGGAGCGGGCGGGGTAAAGACTGAAGCTTTCTTT	CASSIGAGGVKTEAFF
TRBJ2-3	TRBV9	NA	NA	TGTGCCAGCGGAAGCAGGTCTAGCACAGATACGCAGTATTTT	CASGSRSSTDTQYF
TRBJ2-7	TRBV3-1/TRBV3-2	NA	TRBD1	TGTGCCAGCAGCCAACAGGGGGCAATCACGGCCTCCGAGCAGTACTTC	CASSQQGAITASEQYF